This T cell receptor beta chain was identified in a study of response to subunit inactivated influenza vaccine. TCRdb re-analysed the RT-PCR reads in MiXCR, keeping a single row per CDR3 protein. The repertoire has 300,000 to 350,000 distinct CDR3 sequences, 20% to 25% of them found once; the top ten carry roughly a tenth. This clonotype has more than one count but fewer than ten. The antigen is undetermined. Study findings and constraints: That few new T cells are recruited by each seasonal influenza vaccination was the authors' suggestion.

CDR3 length equals 16 residues. The ends were cut back, 5 bases at V and 2 bases at J, with 16 bases in the middle. Germline V gene data show CDR1 as SEHNR and CDR2 as FQNEAQ (reference sequence). V and J are TRBV7-9 and TRBJ1-3; D perhaps matches TRBD1 (6 bases). The receptor's source is a man between 45 and 75 years old who received an inactivated influenza vaccine. Source: PBMCs from blood, taken about 20 months after vaccination. The CDR3 nucleotides read TGTGCCAGCAGCCCCAACAGGGAAAGGACTGGAAACACCATATATTTT. Residues: CASSPNRERTGNTIYF.